What follows are 25 T cell receptor beta chains derived from one specimen sequenced in a study of CD8 T cells in ankylosing spondylitis. TCRdb recomputed calls from the 5' RACE reads with MiXCR, one row per CDR3 protein. The table records around 150,000 distinct CDR3 sequences, 40% to 50% of them present only once. The sample was synovial fluid, either unsorted or a sorted T cell fraction (not recorded which). The receptors were sampled from a male donor with ankylosing spondylitis.

This clonotype turned up a few times. V and J are TRBV4-3 and TRBJ1-6; maybe TRBD1 (5 bases). The germline gives CDR1 LGHNA, CDR2 YSLEER. This CDR3 has 14 amino acids. V gave up 5 bases and J gave up 6 bases, with 11 bases separating them. CDR3 region: CASSRGHRNSPLHF. Written as DNA, the CDR3 is TGCGCCAGCAGCAGAGGACACCGTAATTCACCCCTCCACTTT.

This clonotype was seen more than once but under ten times. The chain couples TRBV27 to TRBJ1-1, with 7 bases aligning to TRBD1. The length of the CDR3 is 18 residues. CDR1 is MNHEY, CDR2 SMNVEV, per germline (reference sequence). V shed 4 bases, J shed 3 bases, and the junction held 17 bases outside the gene matches. CDR3 DNA sequence: TGTGCCAGCAGTTCTCTACAAAAATATGGACAGGTGGACACTGAAGCTTTCTTT. Its translation is CASSSLQKYGQVDTEAFF.

V and J are TRBV4-3 and TRBJ2-7; D is uncertain. Germline V gives CDR1 LGHNA, CDR2 YSLEER. This CDR3 has 15 residues. V was clipped by 1 base and J by 0 bases, with 10 bases between them. CDR3 in DNA: TGCGCCAGCAGCCAAGTGATAAGTAGCTCCTACGAGCAGTACTTC. The encoded protein is CASSQVISSSYEQYF.

This sequence joins TRBV12-3 or TRBV12-4 and TRBJ1-5; 9 bases line up with TRBD1. The CDR3 runs to 20 residues. After removal of 8 bases from V and 0 bases from J, the junction contained 20 bases not matched to a gene. CDR3 nucleotide sequence: TGTGCCAGCCCCACCGGGAGCCCTGGACAGGGGAACTATAGCAATCAGCCCCAGCATTTT. Translating it yields CASPTGSPGQGNYSNQPQHF.

The chain couples TRBV20-1 to TRBJ2-7, with TRBD1 identical over 10 bases. The CDR3 has 15 amino acids. The junction had 8 bases not matched to a gene; V was cut back by 4 bases and J by 2 bases. CDR1 DFQATT and CDR2 SNEGSKA come from the germline V gene (reference sequence). The CDR3 DNA reads TGCAGTGCTATGCAACCCGGGACAGGGGCCTACGAGCAGTACTTC. Its translation: CSAMQPGTGAYEQYF.

A note on this clonotype: At one of its ends the junction is not consistent with the germline gene, which may arise from a read error. This sequence joins TRBV12-3 or TRBV12-4 and TRBJ2-2; 7 nucleotides line up with TRBD2. The CDR3 covers 17 residues. In DNA, the CDR3 is TGTGCCAACAGTTTGCCCGGGGGGAGATCGGACACCGGGGAGCTGTTTTTT. This translates into CANSLPGGRSDTGELFF.

At least ten counts were recorded for this clonotype. The rearrangement joins TRBV20-1 to TRBJ2-1; TRBD1 aligns across 8 bases. The trim removed 5 bases at V and 3 bases at J, leaving 6 bases unmatched. The CDR3 has 14 amino acids. Germline-derived CDR1 and CDR2 are DFQATT and SNEGSKA (reference sequence). CDR3 nucleotides: TGCAGTGCTGAACACAGGGGGAACTACAATGAGCAGTTCTTC. As protein: CSAEHRGNYNEQFF.

The chain is built from TRBV11-2 and TRBJ2-2, with 10 bases identical to TRBD2. This CDR3 contains 17 residues. The ends lost 3 bases at V and 3 bases at J; junction bases unmatched: 7. Germline V gene data show CDR1 as SGHAT and CDR2 as FQNNGV. CDR3 region: CASSFFLSGRYTGELFF. In nucleotides, the CDR3 is TGTGCCAGCAGCTTCTTCCTTAGCGGGAGGTACACCGGGGAGCTGTTTTTT.

The chain is built from TRBV20-1 and TRBJ2-7; 10 bases agree with TRBD2. Germline trimming cut 1 base from V and 5 bases from J; bases unmatched to any gene: 5. CDR3 size: 14 residues. Germline V gene sequence: CDR1 DFQATT, CDR2 SNEGSKA (reference sequence). CDR3 DNA: TGCAGTGCTAGAGTGCTAGCGGGAGTCGACGAGCAGTACTTC. The encoded protein is CSARVLAGVDEQYF.

The chain links TRBV25-1 to TRBJ1-2, with 10 bases matching TRBD1. CDR3 length: 15 residues. CDR1 MGHDK and CDR2 SYGVNS come from the germline V gene. The V gene end was trimmed by 2 bases and the J gene end by 4 bases; junction bases not matched to a gene: 4. Here the CDR3 DNA reads TGTGCCAGCAGTGAAATGGGACAGGGGTTCTATGGCTACACCTTC. This codes for CASSEMGQGFYGYTF.

The V gene is TRBV5-1, the J gene TRBJ2-7; 7 positions agree with TRBD1. The ends lost 2 bases at V and 0 bases at J; junction bases unmatched: 2. CDR3 length equals 14 residues. From germline, CDR1 is SGHRS and CDR2 YFSETQ. CDR3 residues: CASSLGQASYEQYF. For the CDR3, the DNA is TGCGCCAGCAGCTTAGGACAGGCCTCCTACGAGCAGTACTTC.

The V call is TRBV28, the J call TRBJ2-1; the D gene is possibly TRBD2 (6 bases). Trimming pared 1 base from V and 5 bases from J, leaving 9 bases between. The CDR3 is 14 residues long. Germline V gene data show CDR1 as MDHEN and CDR2 as SYDVKM. CDR3 sequence reads: CASSLLDYDNEQFF. The DNA for the CDR3 is TGTGCCAGCAGTTTATTGGACTACGACAATGAGCAGTTCTTC. Full variable domain (missing parts from reference TRBV28 and TRBJ2-1): DVKVTQSSRYLVKRTGEKVFLECVQDMDHENMFWYRQDPGLGLRLIYFSYDVKMKEKGDIPEGYSVSREKKERFSLILESASTNQTSMYLCASSLLDYDNEQFFGPGTRLTVL.

The sample holds a few counts of this clonotype. The rearrangement uses TRBV10-2 and TRBJ1-1, with D tentatively TRBD1 (6 bases). The germline V gene has CDR1 WSHSY and CDR2 SAAADI. The CDR3 has 14 residues. With 6 bases removed from V and 3 bases from J, the gap between germline ends came to 14 bases. The CDR3 DNA follows: TGCGCCAGCAGCACAGGGATCGCTGACACTGAAGCTTTCTTT. It encodes CASSTGIADTEAFF.

This clonotype has at least ten counts. This chain uses TRBV10-2 with TRBJ2-7; tentatively, D is TRBD2 (6 bases). This CDR3 region has 10 residues. The V gene's germline CDR1 is WSHSY and CDR2 SAAADI. V lost 8 bases to trimming and J lost 4 bases, with 6 bases between them. The CDR3: CASGGYEQYF. CDR3 in DNA: TGCGCCAGCGGGGGGTACGAGCAGTACTTC.

This clonotype came up a few times. The rearrangement joins TRBV24-1 to TRBJ2-1, with a tentative D call TRBD2 (5 bases). The CDR3 runs to 13 residues. Trimming left V 1 base short and J 7 bases short, with 7 bases between. The germline V gene encodes CDR1 KGHDR and CDR2 SFDVKD. The CDR3 loop is CATSDFWENEQFF. The CDR3, as DNA: TGTGCCACCAGTGATTTTTGGGAGAATGAGCAGTTCTTC.

The chain recombines TRBV10-3 with TRBJ2-3; possible D gene TRBD2, 6 bases. Trimming stripped 6 bases from V and 1 base from J, with 14 bases between. From germline, CDR1 is ENHRY and CDR2 SYGVKD. There are 15 residues in the CDR3. In nucleotides, the CDR3 is TGTGCCATCAGCCTCAGACGGGAGCGCACAGATACGCAGTATTTT. Its protein product is CAISLRRERTDTQYF.

V usage is TRBV6-2 or TRBV6-3 and J usage is TRBJ2-5, with D possibly being TRBD1 (6 bases). Germline CDR1 MNHEY, CDR2 SVGEGT. V was shortened by 8 bases and J by 0 bases, with 19 bases between the two germline ends. The CDR3 totals 16 residues. In nucleotides, the CDR3 is TGTGCCAGCGGAGCGTACCGGGACAAAAACCAAGAGACCCAGTACTTC. It specifies CASGAYRDKNQETQYF.

The rearrangement uses TRBV6-4 and TRBJ2-1, with 13 bases matching TRBD2. The CDR3 loop spans 15 amino acids. The junction had 5 bases not matched to a gene; V was cut back by 6 bases and J by 6 bases. The germline gives CDR1 MRHNA, CDR2 SNTAGT. This chain's CDR3 is CASSVTSGGANEQFF. Written as DNA, the CDR3 is TGTGCCAGCAGCGTTACTAGCGGGGGGGCCAATGAGCAGTTCTTC.

This clonotype was seen repeatedly, ten times or more. V usage is TRBV4-2 and J usage is TRBJ2-7; a possible D gene is TRBD2 (6 bases). V was cut by 1 base and J by 5 bases, with 12 bases left in between. Germline V gene lookup returns CDR1 LGHNA and CDR2 YNFKEQ. The CDR3 is 14 amino acids. CDR3 sequence: CASSQALEGHEQYF. CDR3 nucleotides: TGTGCCAGCAGCCAAGCCTTGGAGGGCCACGAGCAGTACTTC.

The V gene is TRBV7-8, the J gene TRBJ2-3; weak D call: TRBD2 (6 bases). The CDR3 is 16 residues long. Germline CDR1 is SGHVS and CDR2 is FQNEAQ. V was cut by 11 bases and J by 5 bases, with 26 bases left in between. The DNA for the CDR3 is TGTGCCGTCCACCGGGACTCGTACTTATCGGGAGATACGCAGTATTTT. Encoded protein: CAVHRDSYLSGDTQYF. The full variable domain, completed using reference TRBV7-8 and TRBJ2-3, is GAGVSQSPRYKVAKRGQDVALRCDPISGHVSLFWYQQALGQGPEFLTYFQNEAQLDKSGLPSDRFFAERPEGSVSTLKIQRTQQEDSAVYLCAVHRDSYLSGDTQYFGPGTRLTVL.

The V call is TRBV6-1, the J call TRBJ2-1; 9 positions agree with TRBD2. V dropped 7 bases and J dropped 7; count of bases not matched to a gene: 29. The germline V gene has CDR1 MNHNS and CDR2 SASEGT. There are 21 residues in the CDR3. CDR3 loop: CASMKLPVSPRTVAGDNEQFF. CDR3 DNA: TGTGCCAGCATGAAACTACCAGTGAGTCCCAGGACGGTAGCGGGAGATAATGAGCAGTTCTTC.

V is TRBV10-3 and J is TRBJ1-2, with a weak D call TRBD1 (5 bases). The germline CDR1 and CDR2 sequences are ENHRY and SYGVKD. V was trimmed by 8 bases and J by 3 bases, leaving 19 bases between them. The CDR3 length is 15 residues. The CDR3 here is CAIRPLGTYYYGYTF. The CDR3 DNA is TGTGCCATCCGACCCCTGGGGACCTATTACTATGGCTACACCTTC.

This clonotype was counted between two and nine times. This chain joins TRBV6-2 or TRBV6-3 and TRBJ2-1, with 7 positions matching TRBD2. Germline V gives CDR1 MNHEY, CDR2 SVGEGT. V dropped 3 bases and J dropped 2; count of bases not matched to a gene: 4. The CDR3 sequence is 15 residues long. Here the CDR3 reads CASSYGGGTYNEQFF. CDR3 in DNA: TGTGCCAGCAGTTATGGGGGAGGGACCTACAATGAGCAGTTCTTC.

The V call is TRBV5-6, the J call TRBJ2-2; D is perhaps TRBD1 (6 bases). The CDR3 contains 15 residues. In germline, CDR1 is SGHDT, CDR2 YYEEEE. V lost 2 bases and J 6 bases, leaving 14 bases between the germline ends. CDR3 loop: CASSFETGWSGELFF. In DNA form, the CDR3 reads TGTGCCAGCAGCTTTGAAACAGGGTGGTCCGGGGAGCTGTTTTTT.

The genes are TRBV4-3 and TRBJ2-1, with 7 bases identical to TRBD2. V lost 1 base and J lost 2; bases outside the gene matches: 5. In germline, CDR1 is LGHNA, CDR2 YSLEER. The CDR3 runs to 16 residues. The CDR3 nucleotides are TGCGCCAGCAGCCAAGTCTCTAGCGGACCCTACAATGAGCAGTTCTTC. Encoded protein: CASSQVSSGPYNEQFF.